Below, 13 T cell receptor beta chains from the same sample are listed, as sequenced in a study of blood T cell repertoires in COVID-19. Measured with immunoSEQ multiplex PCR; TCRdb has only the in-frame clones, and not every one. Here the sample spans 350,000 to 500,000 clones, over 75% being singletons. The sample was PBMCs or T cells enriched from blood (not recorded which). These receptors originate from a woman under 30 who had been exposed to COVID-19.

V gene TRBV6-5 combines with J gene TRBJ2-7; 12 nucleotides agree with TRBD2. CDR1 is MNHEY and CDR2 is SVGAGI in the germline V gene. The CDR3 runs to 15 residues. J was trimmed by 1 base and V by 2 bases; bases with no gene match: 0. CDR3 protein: CASSYLAGGSYEQYF. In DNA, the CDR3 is TGTGCCAGCAGTTACCTAGCGGGAGGGTCCTACGAGCAGTACTTC.

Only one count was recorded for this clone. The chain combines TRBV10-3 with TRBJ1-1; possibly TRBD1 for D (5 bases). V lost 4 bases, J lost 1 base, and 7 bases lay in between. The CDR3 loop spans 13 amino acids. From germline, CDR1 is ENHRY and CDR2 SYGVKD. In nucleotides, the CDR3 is TGTGCCATCAGTGGCAGGGAGAACACTGAAGCTTTCTTT. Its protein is CAISGRENTEAFF.

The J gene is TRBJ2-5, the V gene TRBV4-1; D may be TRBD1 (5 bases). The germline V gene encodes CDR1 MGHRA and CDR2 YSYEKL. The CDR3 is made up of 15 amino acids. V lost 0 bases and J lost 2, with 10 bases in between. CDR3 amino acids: CASSQDPTEQETQYF. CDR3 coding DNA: TGCGCCAGCAGCCAAGATCCGACAGAGCAAGAGACCCAGTACTTC.

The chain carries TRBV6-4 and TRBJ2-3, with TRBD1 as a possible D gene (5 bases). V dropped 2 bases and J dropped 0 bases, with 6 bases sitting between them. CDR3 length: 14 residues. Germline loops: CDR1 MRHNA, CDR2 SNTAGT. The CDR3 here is CASSDRGSTDTQYF. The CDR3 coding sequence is TGTGCCAGCAGTGACAGGGGCAGCACAGATACGCAGTATTTT.

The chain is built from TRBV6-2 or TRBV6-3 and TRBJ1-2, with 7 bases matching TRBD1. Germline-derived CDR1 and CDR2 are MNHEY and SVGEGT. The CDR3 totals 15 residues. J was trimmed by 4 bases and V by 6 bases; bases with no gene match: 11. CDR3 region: CASSDRYRGSYGYTF. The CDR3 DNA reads TGTGCCAGCAGCGACCGATACAGGGGATCCTATGGCTACACCTTC.

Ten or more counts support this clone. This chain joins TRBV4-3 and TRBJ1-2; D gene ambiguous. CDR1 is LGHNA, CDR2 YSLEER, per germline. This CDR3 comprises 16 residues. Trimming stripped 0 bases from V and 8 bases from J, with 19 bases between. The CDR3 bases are TGCGCCAGCAGCCAAGATCGGGCGGGAAGAGGAAAGGGCTACACCTTC. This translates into CASSQDRAGRGKGYTF.

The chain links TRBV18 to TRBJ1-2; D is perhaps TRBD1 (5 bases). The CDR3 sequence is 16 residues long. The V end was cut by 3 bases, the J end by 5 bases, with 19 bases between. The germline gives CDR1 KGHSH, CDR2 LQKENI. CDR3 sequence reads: CASSPDTGTGLYGYTF. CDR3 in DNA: TGTGCCAGCTCACCTGACACAGGCACAGGCCTATATGGCTACACCTTC.

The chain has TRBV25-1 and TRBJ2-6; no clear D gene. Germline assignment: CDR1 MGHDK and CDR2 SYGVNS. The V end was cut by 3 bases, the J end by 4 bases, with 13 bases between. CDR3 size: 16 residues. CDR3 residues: CASSDRRSLGANVLTF. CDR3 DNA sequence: TGTGCCAGCAGTGATAGGAGATCTCTGGGGGCCAACGTCCTGACTTTC.

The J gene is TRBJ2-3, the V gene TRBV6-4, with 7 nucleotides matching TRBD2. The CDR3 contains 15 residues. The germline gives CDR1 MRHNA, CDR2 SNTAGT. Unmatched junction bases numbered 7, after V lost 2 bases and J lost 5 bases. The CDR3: CASSDLAGDIDTQYF. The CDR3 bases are TGTGCCAGCAGTGACCTTGCGGGAGACATAGATACGCAGTATTTT.

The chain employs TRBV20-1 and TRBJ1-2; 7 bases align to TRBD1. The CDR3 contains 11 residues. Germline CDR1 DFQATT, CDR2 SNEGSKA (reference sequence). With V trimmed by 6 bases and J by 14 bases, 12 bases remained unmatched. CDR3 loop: CSASSLGQPTF. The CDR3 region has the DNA TGCAGTGCCTCTAGCTTGGGACAGCCTACCTTC.

The CDR3 reads CASSLLSPYGYTF. For the CDR3, the DNA is TGTGCCAGCAGTTTATTGTCCCCTTATGGCTACACCTTC. The gene calls are TRBV27 and TRBJ1-2; the D is unclear. CDR3 length: 13 amino acids. Germline lookup yields CDR1 MNHEY and CDR2 SMNVEV (reference sequence). Trimming took 1 base from V and 5 from J, leaving 8 bases between them.

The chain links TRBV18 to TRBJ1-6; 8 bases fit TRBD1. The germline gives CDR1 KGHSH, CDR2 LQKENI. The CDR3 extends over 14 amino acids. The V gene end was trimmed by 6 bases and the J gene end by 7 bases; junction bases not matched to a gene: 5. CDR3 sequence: CASSSDRANSPLHF. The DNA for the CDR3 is TGTGCCAGCTCGTCGGACAGGGCAAATTCACCCCTCCACTTT.

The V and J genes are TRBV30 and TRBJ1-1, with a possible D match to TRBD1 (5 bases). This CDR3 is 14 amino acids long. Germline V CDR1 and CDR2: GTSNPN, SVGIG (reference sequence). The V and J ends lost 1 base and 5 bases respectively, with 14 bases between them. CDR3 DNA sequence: TGTGCCTGGAGTGATCCGGGGGTTTGGACTGAAGCTTTCTTT. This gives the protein CAWSDPGVWTEAFF.